This T cell receptor (beta chain) is from a study of cytomegalovirus exposure and HLA in healthy donors. Study at large: Early released data had around 88 million unique TCRs, all coming from HLA-typed donors. Study findings and constraints: Later analysis identified 16,000 or so TCR beta sequences associated with HLA alleles, using a false discovery rate threshold of 0.05. Reports indicated that the classifier achieved high specificity and sensitivity in diagnosing cytomegalovirus status.

The study ran its PCR with 60 Vbeta and 13 Jbeta primers. Assay used: immunoSEQ multiplex PCR; TCRdb lists only in-frame clones, some missing. The profile shows roughly 160,000 clones, less than 75% of them singletons. Details on this clone: The antigen remains undetermined.

With 8 bases removed from V and 1 base from J, the gap between germline ends came to 12 bases. Germline CDR1 and CDR2: MGHDK and SYGVNS. This CDR3 spans 15 amino acids. The specimen was PBMCs. The gene calls are TRBV25-1 and TRBJ1-6; D perhaps matches TRBD1 (5 bases). The source is a girl between 10 and 17 years old in good health and CMV-seronegative. The CDR3 loop is CASSGGGSYNSPLHF. The CDR3 bases are TGTGCCAGCTCTGGCGGGGGATCCTATAATTCACCCCTCCACTTT.